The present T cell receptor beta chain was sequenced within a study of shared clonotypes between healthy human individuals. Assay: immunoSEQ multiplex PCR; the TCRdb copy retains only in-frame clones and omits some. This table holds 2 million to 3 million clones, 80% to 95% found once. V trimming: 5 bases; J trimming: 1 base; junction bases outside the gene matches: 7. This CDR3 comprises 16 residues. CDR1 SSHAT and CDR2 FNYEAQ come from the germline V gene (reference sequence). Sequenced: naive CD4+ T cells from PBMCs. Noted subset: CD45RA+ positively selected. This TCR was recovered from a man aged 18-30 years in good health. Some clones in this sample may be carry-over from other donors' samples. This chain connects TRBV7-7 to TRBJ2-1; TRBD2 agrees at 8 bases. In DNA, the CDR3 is TGTGCCAGCAGCCACGGGACTAGTGGTTCCTACAATGAGCAGTTCTTC. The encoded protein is CASSHGTSGSYNEQFF.